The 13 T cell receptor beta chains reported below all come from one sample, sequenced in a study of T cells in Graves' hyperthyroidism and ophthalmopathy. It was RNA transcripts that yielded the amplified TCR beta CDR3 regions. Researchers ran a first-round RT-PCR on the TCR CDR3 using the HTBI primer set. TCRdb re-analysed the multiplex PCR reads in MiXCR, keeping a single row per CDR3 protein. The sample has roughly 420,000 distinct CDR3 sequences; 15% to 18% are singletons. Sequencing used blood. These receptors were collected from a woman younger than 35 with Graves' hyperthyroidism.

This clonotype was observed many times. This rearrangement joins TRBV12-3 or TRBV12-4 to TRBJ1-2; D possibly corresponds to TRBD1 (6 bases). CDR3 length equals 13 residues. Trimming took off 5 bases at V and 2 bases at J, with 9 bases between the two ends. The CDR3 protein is CASSGRGNYGYTF. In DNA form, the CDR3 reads TGTGCCAGCAGTGGCAGGGGCAACTATGGCTACACCTTC.

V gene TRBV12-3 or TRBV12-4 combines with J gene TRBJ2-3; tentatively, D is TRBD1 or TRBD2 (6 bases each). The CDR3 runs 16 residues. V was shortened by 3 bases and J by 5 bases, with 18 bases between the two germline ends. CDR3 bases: TGTGCCAGCAGTTTTTTCCTCGGGGGCGGAGTAGATACGCAGTATTTT. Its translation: CASSFFLGGGVDTQYF.

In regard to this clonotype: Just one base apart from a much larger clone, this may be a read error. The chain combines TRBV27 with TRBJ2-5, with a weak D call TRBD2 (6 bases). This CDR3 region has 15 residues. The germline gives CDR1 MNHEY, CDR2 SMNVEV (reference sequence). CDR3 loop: CASSFSMGSRETRYF. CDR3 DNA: TGTGCCAGCAGTTTTTCCATGGGGAGCCGGGAGACCCGGTACTTC.

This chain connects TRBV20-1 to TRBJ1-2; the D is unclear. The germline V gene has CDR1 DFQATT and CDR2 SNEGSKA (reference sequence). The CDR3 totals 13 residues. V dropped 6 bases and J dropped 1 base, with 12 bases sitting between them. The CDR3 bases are TGCAGTGCGCGCTTACAGCGTAACTATGGCTACACCTTC. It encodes CSARLQRNYGYTF.

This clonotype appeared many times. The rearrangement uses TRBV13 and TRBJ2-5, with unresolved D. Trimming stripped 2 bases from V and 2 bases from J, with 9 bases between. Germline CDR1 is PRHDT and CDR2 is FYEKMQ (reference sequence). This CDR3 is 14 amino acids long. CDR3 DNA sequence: TGTGCCAGCAGCTTATTAAGAGAGCAAGAGACCCAGTACTTC. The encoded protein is CASSLLREQETQYF.

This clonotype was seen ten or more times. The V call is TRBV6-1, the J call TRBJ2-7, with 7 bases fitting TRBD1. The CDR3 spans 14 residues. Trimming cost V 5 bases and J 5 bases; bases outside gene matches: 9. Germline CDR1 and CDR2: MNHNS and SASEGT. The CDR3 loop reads CASSPDRAKNEQYF. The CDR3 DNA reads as TGTGCCAGCAGTCCCGACAGGGCGAAAAACGAGCAGTACTTC.

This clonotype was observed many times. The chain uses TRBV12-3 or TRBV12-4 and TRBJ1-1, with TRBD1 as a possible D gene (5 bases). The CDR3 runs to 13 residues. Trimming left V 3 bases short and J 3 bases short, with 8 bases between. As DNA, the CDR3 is TGTGCCAGCAGTTTCCAGGGTGACACTGAAGCTTTCTTT. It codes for CASSFQGDTEAFF.

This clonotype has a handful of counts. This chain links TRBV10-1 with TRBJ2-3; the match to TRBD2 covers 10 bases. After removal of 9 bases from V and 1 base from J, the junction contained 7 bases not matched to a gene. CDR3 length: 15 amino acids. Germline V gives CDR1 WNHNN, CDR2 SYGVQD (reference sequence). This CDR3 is CASMSGTSGTDTQYF. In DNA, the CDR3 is TGCGCCAGTATGTCCGGGACTAGCGGCACAGATACGCAGTATTTT.

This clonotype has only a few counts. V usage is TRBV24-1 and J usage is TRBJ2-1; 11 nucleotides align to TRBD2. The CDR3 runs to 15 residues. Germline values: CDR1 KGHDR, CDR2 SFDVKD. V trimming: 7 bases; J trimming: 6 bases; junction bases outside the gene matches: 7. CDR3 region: CATSLAGGRVNEQFF. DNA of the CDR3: TGTGCCACCAGCTTAGCGGGGGGGAGGGTCAATGAGCAGTTCTTC.

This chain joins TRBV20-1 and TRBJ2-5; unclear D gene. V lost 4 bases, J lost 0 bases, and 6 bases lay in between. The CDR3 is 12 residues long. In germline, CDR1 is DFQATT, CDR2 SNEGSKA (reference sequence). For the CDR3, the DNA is TGCAGTGCTAAGGTTTACCAAGAGACCCAGTACTTC. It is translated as CSAKVYQETQYF.

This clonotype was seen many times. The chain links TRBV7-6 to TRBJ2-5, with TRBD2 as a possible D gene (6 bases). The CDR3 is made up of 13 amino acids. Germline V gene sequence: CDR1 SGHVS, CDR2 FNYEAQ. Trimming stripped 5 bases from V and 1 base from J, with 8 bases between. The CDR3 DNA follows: TGTGCCAGCAGCAGGGACTTCCAAGAGACCCAGTACTTC. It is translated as CASSRDFQETQYF.

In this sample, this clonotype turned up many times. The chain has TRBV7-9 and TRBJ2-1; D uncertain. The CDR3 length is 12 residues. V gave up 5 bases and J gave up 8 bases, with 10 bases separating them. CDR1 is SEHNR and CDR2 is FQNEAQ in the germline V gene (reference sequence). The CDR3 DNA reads TGTGCCAGCAGCCAACGATTCGATGAGCAGTTCTTC. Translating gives CASSQRFDEQFF.

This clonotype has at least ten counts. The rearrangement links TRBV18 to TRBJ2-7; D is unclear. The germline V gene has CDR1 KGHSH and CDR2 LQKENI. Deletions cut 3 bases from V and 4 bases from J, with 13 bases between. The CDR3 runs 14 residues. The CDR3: CASSPVRSLYEQYF. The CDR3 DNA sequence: TGTGCCAGCTCACCTGTACGTTCTCTATACGAGCAGTACTTC.